One and the same sample provided the 18 T cell receptor beta chains below, sequenced in a study of blood T cell repertoires in COVID-19. Repertoires were generated with immunoSEQ multiplex PCR, while TCRdb's copy carries only in-frame clones and drops some. Among about 200,000 clones listed, 84% were seen once. Material: peripheral blood. The receptors stem from a woman in her 70s with active or convalescent COVID-19.

This CDR3 is CASSMPGQGREKLFF. The CDR3 bases are TGTGCCAGTAGTATGCCGGGACAGGGGAGAGAAAAACTGTTTTTT. The rearrangement joins TRBV19 to TRBJ1-4; 10 bases are shared with TRBD1. J lost 8 bases, V lost 3 bases, and 6 bases had no gene match. The CDR3 contains 15 residues. Germline V gene data show CDR1 as LNHDA and CDR2 as SQIVND (reference sequence).

The rearrangement joins TRBV15 to TRBJ2-7; 9 nucleotides match TRBD1. The trim removed 0 bases at V and 7 bases at J, leaving 13 bases unmatched. The CDR3 length is 17 residues. CDR1 is LNHNV and CDR2 is YYDKDF in the germline V gene (reference sequence). The CDR3 nucleotides are TGTGCCACCAGCAGAGATCCCGGGACAGGGAAATATGAGGAGCAGTACTTC. Translated: CATSRDPGTGKYEEQYF.

The V call is TRBV7-9, the J call TRBJ1-3; 8 nucleotides line up with TRBD1. Per the germline V gene, CDR1 is SEHNR and CDR2 is FQNEAQ (reference sequence). With 5 bases clipped from V and 4 bases from J, the junction kept 4 bases outside the gene matches. The CDR3 contains 14 residues. The CDR3: CASSPGQAGNTIYF. CDR3 DNA sequence: TGTGCCAGCAGCCCGGGACAGGCGGGAAACACCATATATTTT.

The chain carries TRBV11-2 and TRBJ2-1; 9 positions agree with TRBD2. This CDR3 contains 16 residues. CDR1 is SGHAT, CDR2 FQNNGV, per germline. Unmatched junction bases numbered 5, after V lost 3 bases and J lost 2 bases. The CDR3 protein is CASSLRREGAYNEQFF. CDR3 DNA: TGTGCCAGCAGCTTGCGGCGGGAGGGGGCCTACAATGAGCAGTTCTTC.

V gene TRBV6-5 combines with J gene TRBJ2-5, with 12 bases identical to TRBD2. Germline CDR1 and CDR2: MNHEY and SVGAGI. The V segment lost 1 base and the J segment 8 bases; nucleotides outside the gene matches: 8. There are 16 residues in the CDR3. CDR3: CASSYFPTSGRNTQYF. The CDR3 DNA is TGTGCCAGCAGTTACTTCCCCACTAGCGGGAGGAACACCCAGTACTTC.

The rearrangement links TRBV19 to TRBJ2-6, with TRBD1 identical over 9 bases. The CDR3 sequence is 18 residues long. J was trimmed by 0 bases and V by 4 bases; bases with no gene match: 7. The V gene's germline CDR1 is LNHDA and CDR2 SQIVND (reference sequence). Here the CDR3 reads CASSTRQGVISGANVLTF. DNA of the CDR3: TGTGCCAGTAGTACCAGACAGGGGGTTATCTCTGGGGCCAACGTCCTGACTTTC.

In this sample, this clone turned up once. V is TRBV6-5 and J is TRBJ1-2; TRBD1 agrees at 8 bases. V was clipped by 6 bases and J by 6 bases; unmatched bases: 9. From germline, CDR1 is MNHEY and CDR2 SVGAGI. The length of the CDR3 is 14 residues. In nucleotides, the CDR3 is TGTGCCAGCAGAACGACAGGGGAACACCATGGCTACACCTTC. This translates into CASRTTGEHHGYTF.

This chain connects TRBV6-6 to TRBJ2-1; weak D call: TRBD2 (6 bases). The CDR3 totals 15 residues. Trimming pared 2 bases from V and 3 bases from J, leaving 11 bases between. Germline CDR1 MNHNY, CDR2 SVGAGI (reference sequence). Here the CDR3 reads CASSYGGSGYNEQFF. CDR3 nucleotide sequence: TGTGCCAGCAGTTACGGAGGTAGCGGCTACAATGAGCAGTTCTTC.

This sequence joins TRBV11-1 and TRBJ2-2; perhaps TRBD1 as D (6 bases). The CDR3 sequence is 15 residues long. Germline values: CDR1 SGHAT, CDR2 FQDESV (reference sequence). V lost 5 bases and J lost 0, with 10 bases in between. The CDR3, as DNA: TGTGCCAGCAGCCGGGACACGGCGAACACCGGGGAGCTGTTTTTT. Residues: CASSRDTANTGELFF. Full variable domain (missing parts from reference TRBV11-1 and TRBJ2-2): EAEVAQSPRYKITEKSQAVAFWCDPISGHATLYWYRQILGQGPELLVQFQDESVVDDSQLPKDRFSAERLKGVDSTLKIQPAELGDSAMYLCASSRDTANTGELFFGEGSRLTVL.

CDR3 loop: CASGRGGRSNQPQHF. Here the CDR3 DNA reads TGTGCCAGCGGGCGGGGCGGGAGGAGCAATCAGCCCCAGCATTTT. The gene calls are TRBV6-5 and TRBJ1-5, with D perhaps TRBD1 (5 bases). The CDR3 extends over 15 amino acids. The germline CDR1 and CDR2 sequences are MNHEY and SVGAGI. V lost 8 bases to trimming and J lost 1 base, with 15 bases between them.

The rearrangement links TRBV19 to TRBJ2-7; TRBD1 aligns across 10 bases. CDR1 LNHDA and CDR2 SQIVND come from the germline V gene (reference sequence). V lost 4 bases, J lost 0 bases, and 9 bases stayed unmatched. The CDR3 is 17 residues long. CDR3 loop: CASSKLRTGGDSYEQYF. The CDR3 region has the DNA TGTGCCAGTAGTAAGTTGAGGACAGGGGGAGACTCCTACGAGCAGTACTTC.

In its sample, this clone was seen a few times. The chain recombines TRBV2 with TRBJ2-1; TRBD2 is a possible D gene (6 bases). This CDR3 comprises 15 residues. Trimming stripped 5 bases from V and 8 bases from J, with 19 bases between. Germline loops: CDR1 SNHLY, CDR2 FYNNEI. The CDR3 DNA is TGTGCCAGCAGTCTACGGGGACTTGAAGCTTATGAGCAGTTCTTC. Protein product: CASSLRGLEAYEQFF.

V is TRBV7-2 and J is TRBJ1-4, with a possible D match to TRBD1 (5 bases). The CDR3 sequence is 13 residues long. V gave up 4 bases and J gave up 7 bases, with 10 bases separating them. Germline loops: CDR1 SGHTA, CDR2 FQGNSA. The CDR3 DNA is TGTGCCAGCAGCTCAAGGGGCGCTGAAAAACTGTTTTTT. As protein: CASSSRGAEKLFF.

In its sample, this clone was seen once. This sequence joins TRBV29-1 and TRBJ2-5, with D hard to call. The CDR3 is 13 residues long. Germline V gene sequence: CDR1 SQVTM, CDR2 ANQGSEA. The V gene lost 7 bases and the J gene lost 7 bases, with 19 bases spanning the gap. DNA of the CDR3: TGCAGCGCTGGTGAGCCCCTGGAGACGACCCAGTACTTC. It translates to CSAGEPLETTQYF.

The chain couples TRBV12-3 or TRBV12-4 to TRBJ1-1, with a tentative D call TRBD1 (5 bases). V lost 2 bases and J lost 7, with 11 bases in between. This CDR3 has 13 amino acids. CDR3 DNA: TGTGCCAGCAGTTTAAGTTACGGGGGTGAAGCTTTCTTT. Amino acid sequence: CASSLSYGGEAFF.

The chain employs TRBV7-3 and TRBJ2-3; maybe TRBD2 (5 bases). Germline CDR1 is SGHTA and CDR2 is FQGTGA. V lost 5 bases, J lost 0 bases, and 12 bases lay in between. CDR3 length equals 15 residues. The CDR3 region has the DNA TGTGCCAGCAGCCCTAGCTGGCGGAGCACAGATACGCAGTATTTT. Translating gives CASSPSWRSTDTQYF.

The CDR3 DNA reads as TGTGCCAGCAGTTTACGACCGGGACTAGCGGGAGGGCCCCCGCCAGATACGCAGTATTTT. The encoded protein is CASSLRPGLAGGPPPDTQYF. The gene calls are TRBV27 and TRBJ2-3, with 16 bases lining up with TRBD2. The CDR3 is 20 residues long. With V trimmed by 2 bases and J by 4 bases, 12 bases remained unmatched. Germline V CDR1 and CDR2: MNHEY, SMNVEV (reference sequence).

The chain carries TRBV7-2 and TRBJ1-1; 7 bases agree with TRBD1. The ends lost 0 bases at V and 5 bases at J; junction bases unmatched: 3. This CDR3 spans 14 amino acids. Germline values: CDR1 SGHTA, CDR2 FQGNSA. The CDR3 reads CASSLAPGGTEAFF. The CDR3 nucleotides are TGTGCCAGCAGCTTAGCCCCAGGGGGGACTGAAGCTTTCTTT.